The present TCR beta chain was sequenced within a study of cytomegalovirus exposure and HLA in healthy donors. Study-wide context: A preliminary data release comprised 80 million or so unique TCRs obtained from HLA-typed donors. Genotyping of 400 or so donors showed that roughly 80% belonged to the Caucasian-associated ancestry cluster.

About this clone: The antigen is not known.

Study-level findings and limits: Association of roughly 17,000 TCR beta sequences with HLA alleles was found at 0.05 false discovery rate in a later analysis.

In the PCR, 60 Vbeta and 13 Jbeta primers were used. Produced via immunoSEQ multiplex PCR; TCRdb's table is partial and in-frame only. Seen here are 70,000 to 100,000 clones, approximately 80% observed once, and the top ten hold 2% to 2.5%. This clonotype was sampled from a man aged 18 to 29 in good health and CMV-seronegative. The material sequenced was PBMCs.

The CDR3 DNA reads TGTGCCAGCAGCGTAGCGGCAGGCTCCTACGAGCAGTACTTC. This encodes CASSVAAGSYEQYF. V usage is TRBV9 and J usage is TRBJ2-7; D not certain. The CDR3 totals 14 residues. The V gene lost 0 bases and the J gene lost 0 bases, with 7 bases spanning the gap. Germline V gene sequence: CDR1 SGDLS, CDR2 YYNGEE.